This T cell receptor beta chain was sequenced in a study of blood T cell repertoires in COVID-19. Looking at the study overall: Sources were T cells, B-cell-depleted T cells, or PBMCs; the material itself was cDNA or gDNA.

Under the authors' procedure: Amplification of reference gene primers provided the estimated nucleated cell counts. Some clones are missing from TCRdb's copy, which holds only in-frame ones; the method was immunoSEQ multiplex PCR. V and J calls and clone size are given by that table; D and trimming were obtained from the DNA. The sample records fewer than 400,000 clones, about 90% being singletons. This CDR3 is 15 amino acids long. Germline V gene sequence: CDR1 GTSNPN, CDR2 SVGIG (reference sequence). Germline trimming cut 0 bases from V and 2 bases from J; bases unmatched to any gene: 0. Individuals drawn from 20 to 30 US areas were about 18 to 89 years old. Cohorts were based on clinical histories the participants reported.

Sequencing was done on a sample of PBMCs or T cells enriched from blood (not recorded which). The receptor's source is a woman aged 25 to 45 who had recovered from COVID-19. The rearrangement uses TRBV30 and TRBJ2-7; 14 positions match TRBD2. The CDR3 DNA follows: TGTGCCTGGAGTGTGGGACTAGCGGGGGCCTACGAGCAGTACTTC. As protein: CAWSVGLAGAYEQYF.